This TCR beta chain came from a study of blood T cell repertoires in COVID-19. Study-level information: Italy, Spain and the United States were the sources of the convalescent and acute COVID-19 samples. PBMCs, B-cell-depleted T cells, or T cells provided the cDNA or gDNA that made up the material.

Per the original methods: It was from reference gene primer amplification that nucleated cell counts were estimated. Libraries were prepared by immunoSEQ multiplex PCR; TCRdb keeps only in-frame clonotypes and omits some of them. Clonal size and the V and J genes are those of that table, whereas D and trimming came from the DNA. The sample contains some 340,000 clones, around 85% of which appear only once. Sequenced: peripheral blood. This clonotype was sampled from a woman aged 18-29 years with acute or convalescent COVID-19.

CDR3 protein: CASSPGAGQVNEQFF. CDR3 DNA: TGTGCCAGCAGCCCCGGGGCGGGACAGGTCAATGAGCAGTTCTTC. The chain joins TRBV7-3 to TRBJ2-1; 8 bases are a match to TRBD1. Germline CDR1 and CDR2: SGHTA and FQGTGA. J lost 6 bases, V lost 5 bases, and 9 bases had no gene match. The CDR3 is 15 residues long.